This T cell receptor beta chain was sequenced in a study of T cell repertoires in cytomegalovirus infection (dated by TCRdb to between 2018 and 2020). In terms of the full investigation: Alongside well-studied HLA-B-restricted epitopes, the peptide stimulations were aimed at recently identified HLA-C-restricted CMV epitopes, whose presentation resists viral immunomodulation. Donor HLA type was relevant to the analysis, as public TCR beta signatures indicated carriage of CMV infection together with the matching HLA type.

V is cut by 5 bases and J by 2 bases, and the space between the germline ends is 11 bases. From its cysteine to its phenylalanine, the CDR3 spans 14 amino acids. CDR3 DNA is the only sequence kept; it has 42 bases, read in frame from the first base. The treatment or condition label for this specimen denotes: in vitro stimulation with specific CMV peptide epitopes to enrich CMV-specific T cells. This clonotype was observed a handful of times. This receptor's antigen is unknown. Base qualities are missing; no much larger clone stands one base away. The study at large found these results: The ex vivo response was dominated by HLA-C-restricted CMV-specific TCR beta clonotypes, which also provided the single most frequent clonotype in two of eight donors. In both this cohort and an independent roughly 360-donor cohort, the cumulative frequency of public TCR beta family members distinguished carriers of CMV infection plus the relevant HLA type.

The reads were generated on an Illumina HiSeq 1500. The public reads were run again by TCRdb, first through fastp at Q25 and then through MiXCR, and only productive beta chains were kept. Identical CDR3 protein sequences are pooled into one entry, listed with their most common genes and DNA. For this sample there are under 850,000 distinct CDR3 sequences; roughly a third appear just once. The ten largest clones represent 15% to 20% of the sample. The sequence derives from a human donor in good health (CMV status not recorded). Some clones in this sample may be carry-over from other donors' samples. The rearranged segments are TRBV12-3 or TRBV12-4 and TRBJ2-3; tentative D gene TRBD2, with 6 bases matching. The specimen comprised cultured PBMCs, sampled from culture after CMV antigen stimulation. The nucleotides read TGTGCCAGCAGTCTGGACTACACCACAGATACGCAGTATTTT. Its translation reads: CASSLDYTTDTQYF.